This T cell receptor (beta chain) came from a study of T cells in Graves' hyperthyroidism and ophthalmopathy (dated by TCRdb to about 2019). With respect to the entire study: Peripheral blood was collected at initial diagnosis, before any treatment. A discovery cohort of around 98 patients, roughly 43 with Graves' ophthalmopathy and 55 to 60 with stable Graves' hyperthyroidism, was used to find distinguishing TCR V-J signatures. Prospective prediction of ophthalmopathy was tested in an independent validation cohort consisting of 18 hyperthyroidism patients and some 16 patients who later progressed to ophthalmopathy. The 75 to 100 discovery patients were randomly split 7:3 into training and test sets. The study also compared thyroid tissue and blood T-cell repertoires from about six Graves' hyperthyroidism patients. After sampling, hyperthyroidism patients received methimazole starting at 30 mg daily, and ophthalmopathy patients received high-dose intravenous methylprednisolone. The paper reports TCR Vbeta CDR3 sequencing of some 140 peripheral blood samples: under 45 ophthalmopathy, about 75 hyperthyroidism and roughly 17 progressor patients.

Points the paper makes about the study in general: Most expanded thyroid clonotypes (frequency above 0.001) were also detected in blood, suggesting blood repertoires may reflect thyroid immune responses. Ophthalmopathy was separated from stable hyperthyroidism by a 13 V-J signature model, with 87.88% sensitivity and approximately 81% specificity obtained in cross-validation and 80%/75% obtained in testing. Sample size was not statistically predetermined, and blinding of investigators to group allocation was not performed. During validation, the model predicted progression to ophthalmopathy a median of roughly six months ahead of onset, with approximately 71% sensitivity and under 85% specificity.

In the ophthalmopathy patients, disease was moderately to severely active, with a Clinical Activity Score of 3 or more, a NOSPECS grade of 4 or more, and a duration of less than 3 months. Exclusion was applied to patients with uncontrolled infections, other autoimmune diseases, pregnancy or lactation. Clinical symptoms, serum thyroxine and TRAb, thyroid ultrasound, and orbital computed tomography formed the basis for the diagnoses. PBMCs were separated from under 12 ml of fresh peripheral blood using Ficoll-Paque density gradient centrifugation. Total RNA was extracted with Trizol reagent, and quality was checked on an Agilent 2100 Bioanalyzer. TCR beta CDR3 regions were amplified from RNA transcripts. The TCR CDR3 was subjected to a first round of RT-PCR using the HTBI primer set and the Qiagen OneStep RT-PCR kit. Libraries were constructed in a second round of multiplex PCR, after which size selection and purification were carried out. Sequencing of the libraries was done on an Illumina HiSeq2000 using paired-end 100 bp reads. Processing in the source paper ran as follows. SOAPnuke was used to process the raw data, with reads discarded if the reads contained adapters or uncalled bases, had a mean Phred below 15, or lacked an exact constant-primer or identifier match. High-quality paired reads were merged with COPE v1.2.5, and unique nucleotide sequences were defined as clonotypes. Clonotypes were aligned to IMGT TRBV, TRBD and TRBJ reference segments using MiTCR v1.1. The analysis included only V-J combinations with a frequency above 0.0001, which together covered about 99% of the repertoires. The TCS score was defined as the ratio of F50 (clonal expansion) to E x V (chaos), calculated using BLOSUM62-based TCRdist between CDR3 peptides within each V-J. Welch's t-statistics and random forest reduced fewer than 600 V-J features to under 15, which were used in a naive Bayes classifier (R e1071). TCRdb reanalyzed the raw reads on its own, using fastp at Q25 for trimming and MiXCR for clone calling, and kept in-frame beta chains. One record per CDR3 amino acid sequence lists the most common genes and DNA. The V and J calls, along with clone size, are taken from TCRdb and not from the paper's own processing. For this sample there are about 640,000 distinct CDR3 sequences; roughly 20% appear just once. Under 35% of the sample belongs to the ten largest clones.

From the germline V gene (reference sequence), CDR1 is DFQATT and CDR2 is SNEGSKA. The V and J ends are trimmed by 6 bases and 2 bases, leaving 16 bases between them. Spanning cysteine to phenylalanine, the CDR3 consists of 14 amino acids. Here the CDR3 DNA is all that survives: 42 bases in frame from base 1. This clonotype was detected ten times or more. The specificity of this receptor is unknown. Qualities for individual bases were not recorded, and no much larger clone is one base off. This sequence uses TRBV20-1 and TRBJ2-5; no confident D gene assignment can be made. The clonotype originates from a man under 40 with Graves' ophthalmopathy. Sequencing was carried out using blood. The bases read TGCAGTGCGCAGGCCAGTCTGGAGCAAGAGACCCAGTACTTC. The encoded protein is CSAQASLEQETQYF.